These 6 T cell receptor beta chains came from one sample sequenced in a study of blood T cell repertoires in COVID-19. The protocol was immunoSEQ multiplex PCR, while the TCRdb copy is restricted to in-frame clones and leaves out a portion. The sample records 65,000 or so clones, approximately 82% being singletons. The sequenced sample consisted of peripheral blood. All receptors come from a man in his sixties with acute or convalescent COVID-19.

The CDR3 protein is CASSPPEVYAEAFF. As DNA, the CDR3 is TGTGCCAGCTCACCACCTGAGGTCTACGCTGAAGCTTTCTTT. The V and J genes are TRBV18 and TRBJ1-1; D unclear. Germline loops: CDR1 KGHSH, CDR2 LQKENI. There are 14 residues in the CDR3. V lost 0 bases and J lost 6, with 11 bases in between.

The rearrangement joins TRBV19 to TRBJ1-5, with D uncertain. Looked up from germline, CDR1 is LNHDA and CDR2 is SQIVND (reference sequence). Trimming removed 0 bases at V and 4 bases at J, with 13 bases between. The length of the CDR3 is 16 residues. For the CDR3, the DNA is TGTGCCAGTAGTATAGATCTGGTGGCGGCTAATCAGCCCCAGCATTTT. Protein: CASSIDLVAANQPQHF.

This clone is a singleton in its sample. J is TRBJ2-1 and V is TRBV6-2 or TRBV6-3, with a possible D match to TRBD2 (6 bases). V dropped 2 bases and J dropped 7 bases, with 12 bases sitting between them. Germline V lookup: CDR1 MNHEY, CDR2 SVGEGT. The CDR3 is 14 residues long. The CDR3 DNA is TGTGCCAGCAGTTACCCAGCGGCGGGGAATGAGCAGTTCTTC. Residues: CASSYPAAGNEQFF.

The chain is built from TRBV7-3 and TRBJ1-1; D gene ambiguous. Germline V gene data show CDR1 as SGHTA and CDR2 as FQGTGA. The CDR3 totals 13 residues. The germline V and J ends were trimmed by 5 bases and 5 bases, with 12 bases remaining between them. CDR3 sequence (DNA): TGTGCCAGCAGCCCCGGTGGGAGGACTGAAGCTTTCTTT. Its protein product is CASSPGGRTEAFF. Full variable domain (outside the CDR3, taken from reference TRBV7-3 and TRBJ1-1): GAGVSQTPSNKVTEKGKYVELRCDPISGHTALYWYRQSLGQGPEFLIYFQGTGAADDSGLPNDRFFAVRPEGSVSTLKIQRTERGDSAVYLCASSPGGRTEAFFGQGTRLTVV.

This clone was counted a single time. The chain employs TRBV27 and TRBJ1-2; TRBD1 might be the D (5 bases). Deletions cut 6 bases from V and 7 bases from J, with 9 bases between. The CDR3 spans 11 residues. Germline lookup yields CDR1 MNHEY and CDR2 SMNVEV (reference sequence). The chain's CDR3 is CASSGGIGYTF. In DNA, the CDR3 is TGTGCCAGCAGCGGGGGAATTGGCTACACCTTC.

The V call is TRBV28, the J call TRBJ1-1; D is undetermined. The germline gives CDR1 MDHEN, CDR2 SYDVKM. V lost 5 bases and J lost 1, with 8 bases in between. The CDR3 runs 13 residues. The CDR3 nucleotides are TGTGCCAGCAGTCTAGTTCCGAACACTGAAGCTTTCTTT. It is translated as CASSLVPNTEAFF.